This entry is about one T cell receptor beta chain. These data originate in a study of cytomegalovirus exposure and HLA in healthy donors. PCR primers comprised 60 Vbeta and 13 Jbeta primers. This table comes from immunoSEQ multiplex PCR, and its TCRdb copy is limited to in-frame clones, with some not included. Of fewer than 200,000 clones listed, 81% are singletons. The CDR3 covers 15 residues. Germline loops: CDR1 SEHNR, CDR2 FQNEAQ (reference sequence). Trimming removed 7 bases at V and 7 bases at J, with 17 bases between. This clonotype was sampled from a woman aged 25 to 39 in good health and CMV-seronegative. This chain links TRBV7-9 with TRBJ1-6, with D maybe TRBD1 (5 bases). The sequenced sample consisted of PBMCs. The CDR3 DNA sequence: TGTGCCAGCACCTACCTCCAGGGTTACAATTCACCCCTCCACTTT. Translating gives CASTYLQGYNSPLHF.